Presented here are 21 T cell receptor beta chains from one specimen sequenced in a study of blood T cell repertoires in COVID-19. TCRdb's table, derived via immunoSEQ multiplex PCR, lists solely in-frame clones and lacks some. The sample shows around 80,000 clones, over 65% of them seen only once. The sequenced sample consisted of peripheral blood. Receptors were obtained from a man over 45 with active or convalescent COVID-19.

The chain carries TRBV9 and TRBJ1-2; TRBD1 agrees at 9 bases. After removal of 4 bases from V and 8 bases from J, the junction contained 12 bases not matched to a gene. CDR1 is SGDLS and CDR2 is YYNGEE in the germline V gene. There are 15 residues in the CDR3. As DNA, the CDR3 is TGTGCCAGCAGCCCCCGTGAGGGACAGGGCGTAGGCTACACCTTC. It is translated as CASSPREGQGVGYTF.

This chain links TRBV3-1 (or the pseudogene TRBV3-2) with TRBJ2-1; D uncertain. CDR1 and CDR2 (germline): LGHDT, YNNKEL (reference sequence). This CDR3 spans 15 amino acids. V dropped 0 bases and J dropped 1 base, with 7 bases sitting between them. The CDR3 loop is CASSQDRSSYNEQFF. Written as DNA, the CDR3 is TGTGCCAGCAGCCAAGACAGGTCTTCCTACAATGAGCAGTTCTTC.

V usage is TRBV5-1 and J usage is TRBJ1-6, with 8 nucleotides matching TRBD1. The CDR3 loop spans 17 amino acids. In germline, CDR1 is SGHRS, CDR2 YFSETQ. The J segment lost 6 bases and the V segment lost 0 bases, leaving 8 bases of the junction unmatched. In nucleotides, the CDR3 is TGCGCCAGCAGCTTGGGGCTCGGGACAGGATTTAATTCACCCCTCCACTTT. Its translation is CASSLGLGTGFNSPLHF.

This chain joins TRBV5-1 and TRBJ1-5, with unresolved D. Trimming cost V 0 bases and J 0 bases, with 7 bases left between them. The CDR3 is made up of 15 amino acids. The germline CDR1 and CDR2 sequences are SGHRS and YFSETQ. This chain's CDR3 is CASSLAGNSNQPQHF. As DNA, the CDR3 is TGCGCCAGCAGCTTGGCGGGAAATAGCAATCAGCCCCAGCATTTT.

The chain uses TRBV30 and TRBJ2-5; 8 nucleotides align to TRBD2. Germline trimming cut 2 bases from V and 4 bases from J; bases unmatched to any gene: 9. CDR1 GTSNPN and CDR2 SVGIG come from the germline V gene (reference sequence). The CDR3 runs 15 residues. The CDR3 DNA sequence: TGTGCCTGGAGTAGGGCGGGGCTAGCGGGAGAGACCCAGTACTTC. Protein sequence: CAWSRAGLAGETQYF.

The chain links TRBV10-3 to TRBJ1-1; 8 bases map to TRBD1. CDR1 is ENHRY and CDR2 is SYGVKD in the germline V gene. This CDR3 spans 14 amino acids. V lost 6 bases to trimming and J lost 8 bases; unmatched junction nucleotides: 11. CDR3 coding DNA: TGTGCCATCAGCCTAGGGACAGGCGAACTCGAAGCTTTCTTT. Protein sequence: CAISLGTGELEAFF.

V gene TRBV28 combines with J gene TRBJ1-6, with 7 bases aligning to TRBD1. The germline CDR1 and CDR2 sequences are MDHEN and SYDVKM. The CDR3 spans 12 residues. V trimming: 5 bases; J trimming: 10 bases; junction bases outside the gene matches: 2. In DNA, the CDR3 is TGTGCCAGCAGTACAGGGGACTCACCCCTCCACTTT. It yields the protein CASSTGDSPLHF. Complete variable domain (other parts from reference TRBV28 and TRBJ1-6): DVKVTQSSRYLVKRTGEKVFLECVQDMDHENMFWYRQDPGLGLRLIYFSYDVKMKEKGDIPEGYSVSREKKERFSLILESASTNQTSMYLCASSTGDSPLHFGNGTRLTVT.

This clone was seen a handful of times. This sequence joins TRBV30 and TRBJ1-2; D unclear. The CDR3 loop spans 12 amino acids. Trimming took off 1 base at V and 4 bases at J, with 7 bases between the two ends. The germline V gene encodes CDR1 GTSNPN and CDR2 SVGIG (reference sequence). CDR3 amino acids: CAWSGSLYGYTF. CDR3 DNA: TGTGCCTGGAGTGGGAGCCTCTATGGCTACACCTTC.

This chain uses TRBV5-1 with TRBJ1-5; possibly TRBD1 for D (6 bases). This CDR3 region has 16 residues. With 5 bases removed from V and 2 bases from J, the gap between germline ends came to 17 bases. The V gene's germline CDR1 is SGHRS and CDR2 YFSETQ. The CDR3 DNA follows: TGCGCCAGCAGTTCTCACAGGGATGGGGGCAATCAGCCCCAGCATTTT. This encodes CASSSHRDGGNQPQHF.

The CDR3 sequence is CASSPGGRRDISGNTIYF. In nucleotides, the CDR3 is TGTGCCAGCAGCCCCGGCGGCCGACGGGACATCTCTGGAAACACCATATATTTT. V is TRBV7-8 and J is TRBJ1-3; possible D gene TRBD1, 6 bases. Germline CDR1 reads SGHVS; CDR2 reads FQNEAQ. The CDR3 consists of 18 residues. Trimming shortened V by 5 bases and J by 0 bases, and 20 bases separated the two germline ends.

This clone was seen once. The V gene is TRBV4-1, the J gene TRBJ1-6; D remains unclear. Trimming shortened V by 1 base and J by 7 bases, and 8 bases separated the two germline ends. There are 14 residues in the CDR3. Germline V gene sequence: CDR1 MGHRA, CDR2 YSYEKL. The CDR3 bases are TGCGCCAGCAGCCAAGGCCAGAAAAATTCACCCCTCCACTTT. Its protein is CASSQGQKNSPLHF.

V is TRBV18 and J is TRBJ2-7, with D perhaps matching TRBD1 (6 bases). The CDR3 is 15 residues long. V was clipped by 1 base and J by 6 bases, with 16 bases between them. CDR1 is KGHSH and CDR2 is LQKENI in the germline V gene. DNA for the CDR3: TGTGCCAGCTCACCACTGGCCAGGGGAAGGGGCGAGCAGTACTTC. Translation: CASSPLARGRGEQYF.

Only a few counts were recorded for this clone. This sequence joins TRBV9 and TRBJ2-3; no clear D. Trimming cost V 4 bases and J 0 bases, with 18 bases left between them. Germline V gene data show CDR1 as SGDLS and CDR2 as YYNGEE. The CDR3 loop spans 17 amino acids. The CDR3: CASSLLRGDTSTDTQYF. CDR3 DNA: TGTGCCAGCAGCCTTCTTCGAGGCGATACTAGCACAGATACGCAGTATTTT. Supplemented by reference TRBV9 and TRBJ2-3, the full variable domain reads DSGVTQTPKHLITATGQRVTLRCSPRSGDLSVYWYQQSLDQGLQFLIQYYNGEERAKGNILERFSAQQFPDLHSELNLSSLELGDSALYFCASSLLRGDTSTDTQYFGPGTRLTVL.

CDR3 residues: CASSTNTGELFF. The CDR3 region has the DNA TGTGCCAGTAGTACAAACACCGGGGAGCTGTTTTTT. The chain combines TRBV19 with TRBJ2-2, with D unclear. Trimming removed 4 bases at V and 2 bases at J, with 2 bases between. Germline CDR1 is LNHDA and CDR2 is SQIVND (reference sequence). This CDR3 is 12 amino acids long.

A word on this clone: Other DNA sequences in the sample encode the same CDR3. The V and J genes are TRBV4-3 and TRBJ2-1, with 12 bases matching TRBD2. The CDR3 is 16 amino acids. Germline V CDR1 and CDR2: LGHNA, YSLEER. Trimming at V came to 0 bases and at J to 6 bases, leaving 3 bases not matched to a gene. DNA of the CDR3: TGCGCCAGCAGCCAAGATCCTAGCGGGGGGGCCAATGAGCAGTTCTTC. Translated, it gives CASSQDPSGGANEQFF.

The chain carries TRBV2 and TRBJ2-4, with D perhaps matching TRBD2 (5 bases). Between the trimmed V and J ends, which lost 8 bases and 1 base, there was a span of 6 bases. From germline, CDR1 is SNHLY and CDR2 FYNNEI. The CDR3 length is 12 residues. The DNA of the CDR3 is TGTGCCAGCTCGGGGGCCAAAAACATTCAGTACTTC. Encoded protein: CASSGAKNIQYF.

The chain joins TRBV7-6 to TRBJ1-2, with D tentatively TRBD1 (5 bases). CDR1 and CDR2 from the germline V gene are SGHVS and FNYEAQ. The V end was cut by 1 base, the J end by 8 bases, with 14 bases between. The CDR3 is made up of 14 amino acids. CDR3 bases: TGTGCCAGCAGCTTAGATGCAGGGATGCGGGGCTACACCTTC. This codes for CASSLDAGMRGYTF.

This clone was recorded once. The chain links TRBV19 to TRBJ1-1; D is unresolved. CDR3 length: 13 residues. CDR1 and CDR2 (germline): LNHDA, SQIVND (reference sequence). The V end lost 5 bases, the J end lost 3 bases, and 10 bases lay between the germline ends. Written as DNA, the CDR3 is TGTGCCAGTAGTGAGGCAGTTGACACTGAAGCTTTCTTT. It translates to CASSEAVDTEAFF.

A few counts support this clone. This sequence joins TRBV6-5 and TRBJ2-5; possibly TRBD2 for D (6 bases). Trimming stripped 4 bases from V and 7 bases from J, with 22 bases between. The CDR3 spans 16 residues. CDR1 and CDR2 (germline): MNHEY, SVGAGI. The CDR3 is CASSSLGGYIRRTQYF. The DNA of the CDR3 is TGTGCCAGCAGTTCACTCGGGGGTTATATAAGAAGGACCCAGTACTTC.

The rearrangement links TRBV29-1 to TRBJ2-7; 7 positions agree with TRBD1. The CDR3 contains 13 residues. With 6 bases clipped from V and 2 bases from J, the junction kept 7 bases outside the gene matches. Per the germline V gene, CDR1 is SQVTM and CDR2 is ANQGSEA. The CDR3 sequence: CSVRQGDPYEQYF. CDR3 nucleotides: TGCAGCGTCCGACAGGGCGACCCCTACGAGCAGTACTTC.

The chain has TRBV7-2 and TRBJ1-2; 7 bases agree with TRBD1. The germline CDR1 and CDR2 sequences are SGHTA and FQGNSA. The V gene end was trimmed by 5 bases and the J gene end by 1 base; junction bases not matched to a gene: 13. The CDR3 consists of 17 residues. The CDR3: CASSRYFSGGSNYGYTF. The CDR3 bases are TGTGCCAGCAGCCGTTATTTCTCAGGGGGTAGTAACTATGGCTACACCTTC.